The T cell receptor beta chain under discussion was sequenced for a study of identifying expanded T cells in peripheral blood. Regarding the study as a whole: Variance in clone template counts between approximately two-week samples significantly increased with total template count across all healthy donors. Over two and four weeks, about 16 and 19 clones changed, versus 1.2 between replicates.

Healthy donors had no documented immune events, such as infections, while sampled. This clone was picked up one time. Its antigen is unknown. V was cut by 7 bases and J by 0 bases, with 16 bases left in between. Germline V lookup: CDR1 MGHDK, CDR2 SYGVNS. The CDR3 is made up of 16 amino acids. The method was immunoSEQ multiplex PCR; TCRdb's version includes in-frame clones alone and lacks a portion of them. Of approximately 120,000 clones in the sample, about 88% were seen once. The sequenced sample consisted of blood. V gene TRBV25-1 combines with J gene TRBJ1-3; no definite D call. The TCR sequence derives from a person aged 18 to 70 in good health. CDR3 nucleotide sequence: TGTGCCAGCATCCTCCCGCAGTTTACCTCTGGAAACACCATATATTTT. Protein: CASILPQFTSGNTIYF. The full variable domain, rest sourced from reference TRBV25-1 and TRBJ1-3, is EADIYQTPRYLVIGTGKKITLECSQTMGHDKMYWYQQDPGMELHLIHYSYGVNSTEKGDLSSESTVSRIRTEHFPLTLESARPSHTSQYLCASILPQFTSGNTIYFGEGSWLTVV.